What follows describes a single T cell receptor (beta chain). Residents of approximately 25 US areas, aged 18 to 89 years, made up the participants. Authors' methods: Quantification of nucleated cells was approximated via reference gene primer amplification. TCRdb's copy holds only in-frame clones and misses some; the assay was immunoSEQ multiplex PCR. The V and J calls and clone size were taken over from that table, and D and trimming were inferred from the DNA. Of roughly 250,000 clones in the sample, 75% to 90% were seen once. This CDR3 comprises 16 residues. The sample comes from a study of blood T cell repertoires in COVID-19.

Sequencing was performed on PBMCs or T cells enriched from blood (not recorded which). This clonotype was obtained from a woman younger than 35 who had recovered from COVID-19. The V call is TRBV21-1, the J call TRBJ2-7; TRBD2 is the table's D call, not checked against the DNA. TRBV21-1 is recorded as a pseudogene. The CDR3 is CASSKASDYSPDEQYF. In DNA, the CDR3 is TGTGCCAGCAGCAAAGCCTCCGACTACTCCCCTGACGAGCAGTACTTC.